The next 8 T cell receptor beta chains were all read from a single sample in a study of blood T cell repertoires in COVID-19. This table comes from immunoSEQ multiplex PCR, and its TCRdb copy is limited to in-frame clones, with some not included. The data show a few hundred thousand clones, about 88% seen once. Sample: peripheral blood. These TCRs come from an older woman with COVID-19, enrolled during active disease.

The chain's CDR3 is CAWSVTGATEAFF. The DNA for the CDR3 is TGTGCCTGGAGTGTAACAGGGGCCACTGAAGCTTTCTTT. This chain connects TRBV30 to TRBJ1-1, with 7 bases aligning to TRBD1. Losses at the gene ends were 0 bases for V and 4 bases for J; bases not matched to a gene: 2. Germline V gives CDR1 GTSNPN, CDR2 SVGIG (reference sequence). CDR3 size: 13 residues.

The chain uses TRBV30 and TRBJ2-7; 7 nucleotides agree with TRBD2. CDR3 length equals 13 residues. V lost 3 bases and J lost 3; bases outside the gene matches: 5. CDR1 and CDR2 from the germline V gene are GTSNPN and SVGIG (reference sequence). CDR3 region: CAWRAPGGYEQYF. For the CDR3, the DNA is TGTGCCTGGAGGGCCCCGGGGGGCTACGAGCAGTACTTC. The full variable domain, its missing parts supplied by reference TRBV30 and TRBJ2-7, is SQTIHQWPATLVQPVGSPLSLECTVEGTSNPNLYWYRQAAGRGLQLLFYSVGIGQISSEVPQNLSASRPQDRQFILSSKKLLLSDSGFYLCAWRAPGGYEQYFGPGTRLTVT.

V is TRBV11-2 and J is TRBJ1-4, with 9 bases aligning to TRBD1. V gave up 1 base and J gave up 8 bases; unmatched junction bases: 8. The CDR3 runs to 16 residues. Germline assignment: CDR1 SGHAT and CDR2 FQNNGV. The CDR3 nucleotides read TGTGCCAGCAGCTTAGGGACGGACAGGGGAGGGGAAAAACTGTTTTTT. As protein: CASSLGTDRGGEKLFF.

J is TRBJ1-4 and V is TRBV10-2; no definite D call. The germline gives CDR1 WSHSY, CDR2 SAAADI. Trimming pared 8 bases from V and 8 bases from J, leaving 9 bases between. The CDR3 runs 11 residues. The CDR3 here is CASRRTEKLFF. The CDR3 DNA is TGCGCCAGCCGGAGAACAGAAAAACTGTTTTTT.

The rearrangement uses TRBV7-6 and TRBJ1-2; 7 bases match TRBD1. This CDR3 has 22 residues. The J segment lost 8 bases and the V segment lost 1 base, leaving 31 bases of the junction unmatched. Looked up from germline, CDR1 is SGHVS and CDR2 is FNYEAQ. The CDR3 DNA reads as TGTGCCAGCAGCTTAGGGGAGAAAAGGGACAGACGCTTTTTCCCTCTTAGTCTCGGCTACACCTTC. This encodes CASSLGEKRDRRFFPLSLGYTF.

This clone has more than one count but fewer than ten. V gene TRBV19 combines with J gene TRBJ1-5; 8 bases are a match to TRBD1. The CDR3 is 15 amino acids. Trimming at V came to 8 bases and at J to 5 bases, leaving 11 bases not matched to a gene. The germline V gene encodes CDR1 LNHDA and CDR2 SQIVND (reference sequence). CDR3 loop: CASQREQGGYQPQHF. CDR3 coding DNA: TGTGCCAGTCAGAGGGAACAGGGGGGATATCAGCCCCAGCATTTT.

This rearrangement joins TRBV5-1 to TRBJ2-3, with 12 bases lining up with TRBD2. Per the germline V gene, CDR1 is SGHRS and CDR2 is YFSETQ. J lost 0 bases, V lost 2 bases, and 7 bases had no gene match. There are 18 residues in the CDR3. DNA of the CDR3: TGCGCCAGCAGCTTTACTAGCGGGGGGATCTTTAGCACAGATACGCAGTATTTT. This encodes CASSFTSGGIFSTDTQYF.

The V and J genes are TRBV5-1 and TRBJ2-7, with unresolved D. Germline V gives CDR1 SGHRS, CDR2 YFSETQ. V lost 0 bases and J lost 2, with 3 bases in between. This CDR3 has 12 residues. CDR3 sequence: CASSLEPYEQYF. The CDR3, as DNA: TGCGCCAGCAGCTTGGAGCCCTACGAGCAGTACTTC.